This passage covers 28 T cell receptor beta chains from one sample sequenced in a study of T cell responses to AZD1222 COVID-19 vaccine. TCRdb's table, derived via immunoSEQ multiplex PCR, lists solely in-frame clones and lacks some. Among around 190,000 clones listed, 94% were seen once. The starting material was peripheral blood, obtained 28 days after the second AZD1222 dose. These TCRs come from an adult who received the AZD1222 COVID-19 vaccine.

The chain has TRBV10-3 and TRBJ1-2; D not certain. CDR3 size: 13 residues. Germline V gene sequence: CDR1 ENHRY, CDR2 SYGVKD. V was pared by 3 bases and J by 4 bases, with 9 bases between. The CDR3, as DNA: TGTGCCATCAGTGACCTCGCTAGCTATGGCTACACCTTC. Translated: CAISDLASYGYTF.

The CDR3 reads CASSAQVNTEAFF. CDR3 sequence (DNA): TGTGCCAGCAGCGCACAGGTGAACACTGAAGCTTTCTTT. The V and J genes are TRBV5-4 and TRBJ1-1; possibly TRBD1 for D (5 bases). The V gene lost 4 bases and the J gene lost 0 bases, with 7 bases spanning the gap. The CDR3 has 13 amino acids. CDR1 and CDR2 from the germline V gene are SGHNT and YYREEE (reference sequence).

The chain has TRBV5-1 and TRBJ1-2; perhaps TRBD1 as D (6 bases). Germline V gene sequence: CDR1 SGHRS, CDR2 YFSETQ. CDR3 length: 14 amino acids. Trimming stripped 3 bases from V and 0 bases from J, with 9 bases between. DNA of the CDR3: TGCGCCAGCAGCTGGACAGACACTAACTATGGCTACACCTTC. It is translated as CASSWTDTNYGYTF.

The chain has TRBV7-9 and TRBJ2-1; D is possibly TRBD2 (6 bases). CDR3 length equals 14 residues. With 5 bases removed from V and 8 bases from J, the gap between germline ends came to 16 bases. From germline, CDR1 is SEHNR and CDR2 FQNEAQ (reference sequence). Here the CDR3 DNA reads TGTGCCAGCAGCACTAGCCCGACAGAAGATGAGCAGTTCTTC. Protein sequence: CASSTSPTEDEQFF.

The chain joins TRBV11-3 to TRBJ2-2; D is possibly TRBD1 (6 bases). This CDR3 spans 16 amino acids. Germline CDR1 is SGHNT and CDR2 is YENEEA. V lost 5 bases and J lost 0, with 13 bases in between. The CDR3 region is CASSPRGTPNTGELFF. The CDR3 DNA reads TGTGCCAGCAGCCCGAGGGGGACACCGAACACCGGGGAGCTGTTTTTT.

The chain has TRBV11-2 and TRBJ2-5; no clear D. The CDR3 sequence is 15 residues long. V was trimmed by 5 bases and J by 5 bases, leaving 18 bases between them. The germline V gene encodes CDR1 SGHAT and CDR2 FQNNGV. CDR3 in amino acids: CASSAYGPSGETQYF. The CDR3 region has the DNA TGTGCCAGCAGCGCGTACGGGCCGTCGGGCGAGACCCAGTACTTC.

V is TRBV2 and J is TRBJ1-4; D remains unclear. The CDR3 spans 12 residues. Germline-derived CDR1 and CDR2 are SNHLY and FYNNEI. The germline V and J ends were trimmed by 7 bases and 8 bases, with 11 bases remaining between them. The CDR3 DNA reads TGTGCCAGCAACGGTATTGGCGAAAAACTGTTTTTT. This gives the protein CASNGIGEKLFF.

This chain connects TRBV7-9 to TRBJ1-4; D is unresolved. This CDR3 has 12 amino acids. The V end lost 2 bases, the J end lost 5 bases, and 3 bases lay between the germline ends. Germline CDR1 reads SEHNR; CDR2 reads FQNEAQ (reference sequence). CDR3 in amino acids: CASSLQNEKLFF. The CDR3 DNA sequence: TGTGCCAGCAGCTTACAGAATGAAAAACTGTTTTTT.

The CDR3 loop is CASSQRTQAFF. DNA for the CDR3: TGTGCCAGCAGCCAACGAACCCAAGCTTTCTTT. V gene TRBV3-1 (or the pseudogene TRBV3-2) combines with J gene TRBJ1-1; D unresolved. V was trimmed by 2 bases and J by 9 bases, leaving 7 bases between them. The CDR3 covers 11 residues. The germline V gene encodes CDR1 LGHDT and CDR2 YNNKEL (reference sequence).

The chain uses TRBV6-5 and TRBJ1-5; a possible D gene is TRBD1 (6 bases). Germline CDR1 MNHEY, CDR2 SVGAGI. The CDR3 consists of 13 residues. V dropped 8 bases and J dropped 6 bases, with 14 bases sitting between them. The CDR3 nucleotides are TGTGCCAGCGCTCAGGGGAGCGGTCAGCCCCAGCATTTT. Translated: CASAQGSGQPQHF.

The V gene is TRBV18, the J gene TRBJ1-1, with D possibly TRBD1 on 6 matching bases. CDR3 length: 14 residues. Trimming removed 8 bases at V and 1 base at J, with 14 bases between. Germline V CDR1 and CDR2: KGHSH, LQKENI. DNA for the CDR3: TGTGCCAGCCCTGCAGGACAGAGGAACACTGAAGCTTTCTTT. Residues: CASPAGQRNTEAFF.

The CDR3 loop reads CASSIGGSGNTEAFF. CDR3 coding DNA: TGTGCCAGTAGTATCGGGGGAAGTGGGAACACTGAAGCTTTCTTT. This chain uses TRBV19 with TRBJ1-1; tentatively, D is TRBD1 (5 bases). This CDR3 comprises 15 residues. V was clipped by 3 bases and J by 1 base, with 12 bases between them. CDR1 and CDR2 from the germline V gene are LNHDA and SQIVND (reference sequence).

J is TRBJ2-3 and V is TRBV6-4, with 9 positions matching TRBD2. The ends lost 4 bases at V and 4 bases at J; junction bases unmatched: 9. In germline, CDR1 is MRHNA, CDR2 SNTAGT. This CDR3 is built from 16 residues. This CDR3 is CASSASGRGGPDTQYF. As DNA, the CDR3 is TGTGCCAGCAGTGCCTCTGGGCGGGGGGGCCCAGATACGCAGTATTTT.

V is TRBV19 and J is TRBJ1-2; the match to TRBD1 covers 7 bases. The CDR3 is 16 amino acids. Looked up from germline, CDR1 is LNHDA and CDR2 is SQIVND (reference sequence). The junction had 16 bases not matched to a gene; V was cut back by 8 bases and J by 4 bases. This chain's CDR3 is CASSQTPNRGGYGYTF. As DNA, the CDR3 is TGTGCCAGTTCGCAGACGCCAAACAGGGGCGGCTATGGCTACACCTTC.

The J gene is TRBJ2-6, the V gene TRBV12-3 or TRBV12-4; D is unclear. The CDR3 sequence is 13 residues long. Trimming removed 8 bases from V and 4 bases from J, with 9 bases in between. The CDR3 DNA is TGTGCCAGCCTTGTTTCCGGGGCCAACGTCCTGACTTTC. Translated, it gives CASLVSGANVLTF.

The chain couples TRBV30 to TRBJ1-2; no reliable D call. The germline V and J ends were trimmed by 4 bases and 0 bases, with 6 bases remaining between them. The CDR3 has 12 residues. CDR1 and CDR2 from the germline V gene are GTSNPN and SVGIG (reference sequence). The CDR3 loop is CAWTATNYGYTF. The DNA of the CDR3 is TGTGCCTGGACAGCGACTAACTATGGCTACACCTTC.

This chain joins TRBV7-9 and TRBJ2-5, with TRBD2 identical over 10 bases. V trimming: 5 bases; J trimming: 2 bases; junction bases outside the gene matches: 5. Germline V gives CDR1 SEHNR, CDR2 FQNEAQ (reference sequence). The CDR3 sequence is 15 residues long. CDR3 loop: CASSMERGGQETQYF. The CDR3, as DNA: TGTGCCAGCAGCATGGAGCGGGGGGGTCAAGAGACCCAGTACTTC.

This chain uses TRBV28 with TRBJ2-7; D might be TRBD1 (5 bases). CDR3 length: 12 residues. Germline values: CDR1 MDHEN, CDR2 SYDVKM. V lost 10 bases to trimming and J lost 0 bases, with 10 bases between them. The CDR3, as DNA: TGTGCCACCTCAAGGGGCTCCTACGAGCAGTACTTC. Residues: CATSRGSYEQYF. Using reference TRBV28 and TRBJ2-7 for the parts outside the CDR3, the full variable domain is DVKVTQSSRYLVKRTGEKVFLECVQDMDHENMFWYRQDPGLGLRLIYFSYDVKMKEKGDIPEGYSVSREKKERFSLILESASTNQTSMYLCATSRGSYEQYFGPGTRLTVT.

The chain employs TRBV15 and TRBJ1-2; D call uncertain. V was trimmed by 4 bases and J by 8 bases, leaving 8 bases between them. Germline CDR1 reads LNHNV; CDR2 reads YYDKDF (reference sequence). The CDR3 is made up of 11 amino acids. CDR3 DNA: TGTGCCACCAGCATGTCTTCGGGCTACACCTTC. This sequence encodes CATSMSSGYTF.

V and J are TRBV7-9 and TRBJ2-7; D may be TRBD1 (5 bases). The germline V gene has CDR1 SEHNR and CDR2 FQNEAQ (reference sequence). Trimming removed 5 bases at V and 3 bases at J, with 23 bases between. This CDR3 region has 17 residues. CDR3 residues: CASSPLNRNPQDYEQYF. DNA of the CDR3: TGTGCCAGCAGCCCTTTAAACAGGAACCCCCAGGACTACGAGCAGTACTTC.

A remark on this clone: Other DNA sequences in this specimen translate into the identical CDR3. The chain employs TRBV29-1 and TRBJ2-5, with D perhaps matching TRBD1 (6 bases). Trimming took 5 bases from V and 2 from J, leaving 9 bases between them. Germline V lookup: CDR1 SQVTM, CDR2 ANQGSEA. The length of the CDR3 is 12 residues. CDR3 sequence reads: CSVRTDQETQYF. Written as DNA, the CDR3 is TGCAGCGTTCGGACAGATCAAGAGACCCAGTACTTC.

The V gene is TRBV9, the J gene TRBJ2-5; 7 bases are a match to TRBD1. CDR1 is SGDLS, CDR2 YYNGEE, per germline. Trimming took 0 bases from V and 2 from J; bases not matched to a gene: 7. The CDR3 spans 16 residues. In DNA, the CDR3 is TGTGCCAGCAGCGTAGAAGGGGGCTTGGGGCAAGAGACCCAGTACTTC. Amino acids: CASSVEGGLGQETQYF. Looking up the rest from reference TRBV9 and TRBJ2-5 gives the full variable domain: DSGVTQTPKHLITATGQRVTLRCSPRSGDLSVYWYQQSLDQGLQFLIQYYNGEERAKGNILERFSAQQFPDLHSELNLSSLELGDSALYFCASSVEGGLGQETQYFGPGTRLLVL.

A single count supports this clone. The V gene is TRBV15, the J gene TRBJ2-6; D may match TRBD1 or TRBD2 (5 bases each). CDR1 is LNHNV and CDR2 is YYDKDF in the germline V gene (reference sequence). Trimming removed 1 base from V and 1 base from J, with 8 bases in between. The CDR3 totals 16 residues. CDR3 in amino acids: CATSRARESGANVLTF. CDR3 bases: TGTGCCACCAGCAGAGCCAGGGAGTCTGGGGCCAACGTCCTGACTTTC.

This clone has more than one count but fewer than ten. The chain carries TRBV28 and TRBJ1-5; D gene ambiguous. V gave up 9 bases and J gave up 2 bases, with 17 bases separating them. The CDR3 covers 15 residues. Germline V gene sequence: CDR1 MDHEN, CDR2 SYDVKM. CDR3 DNA: TGTGCCAGTCAAGTAGGAGGGCCTGGCAATCAGCCCCAGCATTTT. The encoded protein is CASQVGGPGNQPQHF.

This chain uses TRBV19 with TRBJ2-5; D is possibly TRBD1 (8 bases). The CDR3 covers 16 residues. Trimming took off 5 bases at V and 1 base at J, with 17 bases between the two ends. Germline loops: CDR1 LNHDA, CDR2 SQIVND (reference sequence). The CDR3 DNA follows: TGTGCCAGTAGTTCCCGGACAGGGAGGGTCCAAGAGACCCAGTACTTC. Translated, it gives CASSSRTGRVQETQYF.

The rearrangement links TRBV5-1 to TRBJ2-4; D gene unclear. CDR1 is SGHRS and CDR2 is YFSETQ in the germline V gene. Between the trimmed V and J ends, which lost 5 bases and 0 bases, there was a span of 12 bases. The CDR3 runs 15 residues. CDR3 sequence (DNA): TGCGCCAGCAGTTCGGATAGCTTAGCCAAAAACATTCAGTACTTC. As protein: CASSSDSLAKNIQYF.

The chain carries TRBV19 and TRBJ1-1, with no clear D. Trimming cost V 5 bases and J 3 bases, with 13 bases left between them. The CDR3 covers 14 residues. CDR1 LNHDA and CDR2 SQIVND come from the germline V gene (reference sequence). Here the CDR3 DNA reads TGTGCCAGTAGTTTTCGCAGTCTTGACACTGAAGCTTTCTTT. This sequence encodes CASSFRSLDTEAFF.

The chain links TRBV2 to TRBJ1-2; D may be TRBD1 (6 bases). V lost 8 bases, J lost 4 bases, and 17 bases lay in between. Germline CDR1 SNHLY, CDR2 FYNNEI. The length of the CDR3 is 14 residues. The CDR3 nucleotides are TGTGCCAGCGATTTAAAACAGGGTACCTATGGCTACACCTTC. Its protein product is CASDLKQGTYGYTF.